These 9 T cell receptor beta chains came from one sample sequenced in a study of blood T cell repertoires in COVID-19 (TCRdb year 2020). Receptor libraries were prepared by the immunoSEQ multiplex PCR assay. Entries here come from immuneACCESS through TCRdb and include only in-frame sequences with V and J called. Some clones fail to appear in such tables; in the studies checked, an unresolved V gene covers under half of the shortfall, and the cause of the remainder is unknown. Within this sample are roughly 250,000 clones, with 70% to 90% of them counted one time only. In total, the top ten clones hold approximately 0.8% of the sample. Source material: peripheral blood. All receptors come from a woman between 25 and 40 years old with acute or convalescent COVID-19.

The rearrangement uses TRBV4-3 and TRBJ1-2; no clear D. Germline-derived CDR1 and CDR2 are LGHNA and YSLEER. The V end lost 0 bases, the J end lost 4 bases, and 6 bases lay between the germline ends. CDR3 length: 13 residues. DNA for the CDR3: TGCGCCAGCAGCCAAGAGACTGGCTATGGCTACACCTTC. Residues: CASSQETGYGYTF.

V and J are TRBV12-3 or TRBV12-4 and TRBJ1-1; D unresolved. The germline V and J ends were trimmed by 3 bases and 9 bases, with 8 bases remaining between them. The CDR3 spans 11 residues. The CDR3 here is CASSFGEKAFF. The CDR3 bases are TGTGCCAGCAGTTTCGGAGAAAAAGCTTTCTTT.

Here the CDR3 DNA reads TGCGCCAGCAGCCGGGGACAGGGGCGCCTCAACTATGGCTACACCTTC. Its translation is CASSRGQGRLNYGYTF. The rearrangement uses TRBV5-1 and TRBJ1-2, with TRBD1 matching 10 bases. There are 16 residues in the CDR3. V gave up 4 bases and J gave up 2 bases; unmatched junction bases: 8. The germline CDR1 and CDR2 sequences are SGHRS and YFSETQ.

V gene TRBV3-1 (or the pseudogene TRBV3-2) combines with J gene TRBJ2-2; 7 nucleotides line up with TRBD1. Germline V lookup: CDR1 LGHDT, CDR2 YNNKEL (reference sequence). This CDR3 comprises 14 residues. V trimming: 4 bases; J trimming: 5 bases; junction bases outside the gene matches: 4. For the CDR3, the DNA is TGTGCCAGCAGCCGGGACAGTGCGACCGGGGAGCTGTTTTTT. This sequence encodes CASSRDSATGELFF.

The chain couples TRBV5-1 to TRBJ2-1; 9 bases line up with TRBD2. Germline CDR1 SGHRS, CDR2 YFSETQ. The CDR3 sequence is 15 residues long. Unmatched junction bases numbered 4, after V lost 4 bases and J lost 2 bases. CDR3 region: CASSQAGGTYNEQFF. The CDR3 nucleotides read TGCGCCAGCAGCCAAGCGGGAGGAACCTACAATGAGCAGTTCTTC.

The V call is TRBV2, the J call TRBJ2-3; TRBD1 might be the D (6 bases). Germline-derived CDR1 and CDR2 are SNHLY and FYNNEI. V lost 3 bases and J 2 bases, leaving 12 bases between the germline ends. The CDR3 is 15 amino acids. In nucleotides, the CDR3 is TGTGCCAGCAGTGACGGGACAACCCCCACAGATACGCAGTATTTT. Translated, it gives CASSDGTTPTDTQYF.

This sequence joins TRBV5-1 and TRBJ2-3; D unclear. The CDR3 has 14 residues. V lost 4 bases and J lost 3, with 12 bases in between. CDR1 and CDR2 (germline): SGHRS, YFSETQ. CDR3 DNA sequence: TGCGCCAGCAGCCGTTCCGGGTTGACAGATACGCAGTATTTT. Translating gives CASSRSGLTDTQYF.

The rearrangement links TRBV10-3 to TRBJ1-6, with D possibly matching TRBD1 (6 bases). The germline V gene encodes CDR1 ENHRY and CDR2 SYGVKD. The length of the CDR3 is 16 residues. Deletions cut 6 bases from V and 0 bases from J, with 12 bases between. The CDR3 coding sequence is TGTGCCATCAGAGGGGGTCTTCTCTCCTATAATTCACCCCTCCACTTT. Translated, it gives CAIRGGLLSYNSPLHF.

J is TRBJ2-2 and V is TRBV15; 7 bases agree with TRBD2. Trimming removed 3 bases from V and 6 bases from J; junction bases left unmatched: 10. The CDR3 is 16 residues long. Germline V CDR1 and CDR2: LNHNV, YYDKDF (reference sequence). Here the CDR3 reads CATSRQPLAGAGELFF. In nucleotides, the CDR3 is TGTGCCACCAGCAGGCAGCCCTTAGCGGGTGCCGGGGAGCTGTTTTTT.